These 18 T cell receptor beta chains originate from one sample sequenced in a study of T cell repertoires in cytomegalovirus infection. TCRdb called the reads again in MiXCR, with one record for every CDR3 protein. Here the sample spans nearly 550,000 distinct CDR3 sequences, approximately 16% being singletons. The sequenced material came from CD8+ T cells from PBMCs. These receptors were obtained from a human donor in good health (CMV status not recorded). Some clones in this sample may be carry-over from other donors' samples.

The chain uses TRBV28 and TRBJ2-1, with 9 bases that match TRBD2. With V trimmed by 3 bases and J by 2 bases, 5 bases remained unmatched. This CDR3 comprises 16 residues. Germline values: CDR1 MDHEN, CDR2 SYDVKM. The CDR3 region is CASSLVAGDPYNEQFF. CDR3 DNA sequence: TGTGCCAGCAGTTTGGTAGCGGGAGACCCCTACAATGAGCAGTTCTTC.

This clonotype was counted ten times or more. V and J are TRBV12-3 or TRBV12-4 and TRBJ1-2; D gene ambiguous. Trimming cost V 2 bases and J 4 bases, with 14 bases left between them. The CDR3 is made up of 15 amino acids. CDR3 loop: CASSLSNRESYGYTF. The CDR3 bases are TGTGCCAGCAGTTTATCTAACCGGGAGAGCTATGGCTACACCTTC.

This clonotype was seen repeatedly, ten times or more. The rearrangement joins TRBV7-9 to TRBJ2-7, with 8 bases identical to TRBD1. Trimming at V came to 6 bases and at J to 0 bases, leaving 10 bases not matched to a gene. The CDR3 contains 16 residues. Germline loops: CDR1 SEHNR, CDR2 FQNEAQ (reference sequence). CDR3 sequence (DNA): TGTGCCAGCAGTCCTAGGACAGGGCTGACCTCCTACGAGCAGTACTTC. This codes for CASSPRTGLTSYEQYF.

This clonotype was seen a single time. The gene calls are TRBV29-1 and TRBJ2-6, with D possibly TRBD1 on 5 matching bases. The CDR3 spans 15 residues. Per the germline V gene, CDR1 is SQVTM and CDR2 is ANQGSEA. V was clipped by 7 bases and J by 0 bases, with 13 bases between them. The CDR3 DNA follows: TGCAGCGCCGATACAGGCTACTCTGGGGCCAACGTCCTGACTTTC. This sequence encodes CSADTGYSGANVLTF.

Of note for this clonotype: A junction boundary mismatches the germline segment, possibly from a read error. The V call is TRBV27, the J call TRBJ2-7, with D possibly being TRBD1 (6 bases). This CDR3 has 13 residues. From germline, CDR1 is MNHEY and CDR2 SMNVEV (reference sequence). CDR3 loop: CASSPSGHYVQYF. CDR3 DNA sequence: TGTGCCAGCAGCCCTTCGGGACACTACGTGCAGTACTTC.

There are a few counts of this clonotype. This chain connects TRBV7-9 to TRBJ2-5, with 11 bases that match TRBD1. Losses at the gene ends were 6 bases for V and 5 bases for J; bases not matched to a gene: 11. Germline-derived CDR1 and CDR2 are SEHNR and FQNEAQ (reference sequence). The CDR3 length is 16 residues. The DNA for the CDR3 is TGTGCCAGCAGTTCACCGGGACAGGGGGTAGAGGAGACCCAGTACTTC. This translates into CASSSPGQGVEETQYF.

The chain combines TRBV2 with TRBJ1-1; D uncertain. The CDR3 contains 16 residues. Between the trimmed V and J ends, which lost 3 bases and 4 bases, there was a span of 18 bases. Germline CDR1 SNHLY, CDR2 FYNNEI. The CDR3 bases are TGTGCCAGCAGTGAGCCGCGGAGGTATTTGGGCACTGAAGCTTTCTTT. Its translation is CASSEPRRYLGTEAFF.

This chain connects TRBV5-1 to TRBJ1-6; D gene uncertain. Germline CDR1 and CDR2: SGHRS and YFSETQ. This CDR3 is built from 15 residues. Trimming removed 2 bases at V and 9 bases at J, with 15 bases between. The CDR3 DNA is TGCGCCAGCAGCTTAAGAAGGGATTCTCTTTCACCCCTCCACTTT. Its translation is CASSLRRDSLSPLHF.

V is TRBV9 and J is TRBJ1-1, with D perhaps matching TRBD1 (5 bases). Looked up from germline, CDR1 is SGDLS and CDR2 is YYNGEE. V lost 0 bases and J 5 bases, leaving 11 bases between the germline ends. CDR3 length equals 14 residues. Here the CDR3 DNA reads TGTGCCAGCAGCGTAGGCGACAGTACTACTGAAGCTTTCTTT. This translates into CASSVGDSTTEAFF.

This clonotype showed up just a few times. The chain joins TRBV6-5 to TRBJ1-2; no reliable D call. Trimming took off 7 bases at V and 5 bases at J, with 17 bases between the two ends. The CDR3 extends over 14 amino acids. Germline V lookup: CDR1 MNHEY, CDR2 SVGAGI. This chain's CDR3 is CASTRRGNLYGYTF. CDR3 nucleotide sequence: TGTGCCAGCACCCGGCGGGGAAACCTTTATGGCTACACCTTC.

This clonotype has a count of ten or more. The V call is TRBV19, the J call TRBJ1-5; the D gene is possibly TRBD1 (5 bases). The V and J ends lost 7 bases and 0 bases respectively, with 19 bases between them. The CDR3 has 17 residues. Germline CDR1 reads LNHDA; CDR2 reads SQIVND (reference sequence). CDR3 sequence: CASTLTGLDYSNQPQHF. CDR3 sequence (DNA): TGTGCCAGTACCCTAACAGGTCTGGACTATAGCAATCAGCCCCAGCATTTT. The complete variable domain, with remaining parts taken from reference TRBV19 and TRBJ1-5, reads DGGITQSPKYLFRKEGQNVTLSCEQNLNHDAMYWYRQDPGQGLRLIYYSQIVNDFQKGDIAEGYSVSREKKESFPLTVTSAQKNPTAFYLCASTLTGLDYSNQPQHFGDGTRLSIL.

This clonotype was seen at least ten times. This rearrangement joins TRBV6-6 to TRBJ1-6; a weak D match, TRBD1 (5 bases). Germline V gene lookup returns CDR1 MNHNY and CDR2 SVGAGI (reference sequence). V was trimmed by 1 base and J by 6 bases, leaving 13 bases between them. This CDR3 is 16 amino acids long. The CDR3 coding sequence is TGTGCCAGCAGTTACTGGGACGTGGCCGTTAATTCACCCCTCCACTTT. Translating gives CASSYWDVAVNSPLHF.

This clonotype was observed many times. CDR3 coding DNA: TGTGCCAGCAGCTTAGCAGGGACAGGCTACGAGCAGTACTTC. Amino acids: CASSLAGTGYEQYF. V and J are TRBV7-8 and TRBJ2-7; 8 positions match TRBD1. Germline CDR1 is SGHVS and CDR2 is FQNEAQ. The CDR3 is 14 amino acids. J lost 3 bases, V lost 0 bases, and 1 base had no gene match. The whole variable domain, filled in from reference TRBV7-8 and TRBJ2-7, reads GAGVSQSPRYKVAKRGQDVALRCDPISGHVSLFWYQQALGQGPEFLTYFQNEAQLDKSGLPSDRFFAERPEGSVSTLKIQRTQQEDSAVYLCASSLAGTGYEQYFGPGTRLTVT.

This clonotype came up many times. This chain connects TRBV11-2 to TRBJ1-1; no clear D gene. The V and J ends lost 5 bases and 1 base respectively, with 23 bases between them. The CDR3 totals 18 residues. Germline values: CDR1 SGHAT, CDR2 FQNNGV. The CDR3 region has the DNA TGTGCCAGCAGCCGTACTCCCCCCGGTTATGGCAGGAACACTGAAGCTTTCTTT. Protein product: CASSRTPPGYGRNTEAFF.

This clonotype has ten or more counts. V and J are TRBV7-8 and TRBJ2-5, with 7 bases fitting TRBD1. The CDR3 has 17 amino acids. The trim removed 5 bases at V and 3 bases at J, leaving 15 bases unmatched. Germline V gene data show CDR1 as SGHVS and CDR2 as FQNEAQ. CDR3 protein: CASSRDRAHLHEETQYF. CDR3 DNA: TGTGCCAGCAGCCGCGACAGGGCGCATCTCCATGAAGAGACCCAGTACTTC.

This clonotype appeared many times. V is TRBV7-9 and J is TRBJ2-5; a weak D match, TRBD1 (5 bases). The CDR3 length is 15 residues. Germline V gives CDR1 SEHNR, CDR2 FQNEAQ (reference sequence). Trimming left V 0 bases short and J 3 bases short, with 11 bases between. In DNA form, the CDR3 reads TGTGCCAGCAGCTTAGCCTGGACAACCGAAGAGACCCAGTACTTC. It encodes CASSLAWTTEETQYF.

This clonotype was picked up many times. At one boundary the junction diverges from the germline segment, which might be a read error. The chain joins TRBV5-1 to TRBJ2-1; no clear D gene. The CDR3 runs to 11 residues. Per germline, CDR1 SGHRS and CDR2 YFSETQ. The CDR3 loop reads CASSLGNEQFF. The CDR3 nucleotides are TGTGCCAGCAGCTTAGGCAATGAGCAGTTCTTC. Drawing the rest from reference TRBV5-1 and TRBJ2-1, the complete variable domain is KAGVTQTPRYLIKTRGQQVTLSCSPISGHRSVSWYQQTPGQGLQFLFEYFSETQRNKGNFPGRFSGRQFSNSRSEMNVSTLELGDSALYLCASSLGNEQFFGPGTRLTVL.

The V call is TRBV27, the J call TRBJ2-7, with TRBD1 matching over 7 bases. The V gene end was trimmed by 6 bases and the J gene end by 2 bases; junction bases not matched to a gene: 10. Germline V gene sequence: CDR1 MNHEY, CDR2 SMNVEV (reference sequence). The CDR3 has 15 amino acids. Written as DNA, the CDR3 is TGTGCCAGCAGCCGATTAGAGGACAGGCCCTACGAGCAGTACTTC. Amino acids: CASSRLEDRPYEQYF.